The clone carrying this T cell receptor (beta chain) was recorded at least ten times. This sample is part of a study of T cells in Graves' hyperthyroidism and ophthalmopathy. Amplified TCR beta CDR3 regions came from RNA transcripts. Primed by the HTBI set, a first-round RT-PCR was run on the TCR CDR3. TCRdb independently ran MiXCR on the multiplex PCR reads; one entry per CDR3 protein. The sample lists more than 550,000 distinct CDR3 sequences; roughly 17% were seen once. CDR3 length equals 12 residues. Between the trimmed V and J ends, which lost 6 bases and 5 bases, there was a span of 8 bases. Uncontrolled infection, other autoimmune disease, pregnancy or lactation excluded patients.

The clonotype comes from a man between 45 and 60 years old with Graves' hyperthyroidism. Sequenced: blood. The J gene is TRBJ2-1, the V gene TRBV12-3 or TRBV12-4; D gene unclear. In DNA form, the CDR3 reads TGTGCCAGCAGCCCCCAGAACAATGAGCAGTTCTTC. Translating it yields CASSPQNNEQFF.